This is a list of T cell receptor beta chains from one sample in a study of blood T cell repertoires in COVID-19. TCRdb keeps only in-frame clones here, not all; method: immunoSEQ multiplex PCR. The repertoire holds 270,000 or so clones, with under 95% as singletons. Source material: PBMCs or T cells enriched from blood (not recorded which). The receptors here all came from a man in his forties who had been exposed to COVID-19. CDR3s include the opening cysteine and the closing phenylalanine or tryptophan. D genes are given only for firm matches. Clone size appears in some rows only: once, few, many, or a class for an expanded clone.

v_call	d_call	j_call	clone_size	cdr3_aa	cdr3_nt
TRBV5-1	-	TRBJ2-1	few	CASSLEGEQFF	TGCGCCAGCAGCTTGGAGGGGGAGCAGTTCTTC
TRBV19	TRBD2	TRBJ2-3	-	CASSLLLAGTIRNTQYF	TGTGCCAGTAGTCTCCTCTTAGCGGGTACGATCAGAAATACGCAGTATTTT
TRBV5-4	TRBD2	TRBJ2-5	-	CATKLAGYHETQYF	TGTGCCACAAAACTAGCGGGTTACCATGAGACCCAGTACTTC
TRBV6-5	TRBD1	TRBJ2-7	-	CASSTWDRAYEQYF	TGTGCCAGCAGTACCTGGGACAGGGCCTACGAGCAGTACTTC
TRBV6-5	TRBD1	TRBJ2-7	once	CASSSPTGGNEQYF	TGTGCCAGCAGTAGCCCGACAGGGGGCAACGAGCAGTACTTC
TRBV24-1	TRBD2	TRBJ2-1	-	CATSETGTSGRLNEQFF	TGTGCCACCAGTGAGACTGGGACTAGCGGGAGGTTAAATGAGCAGTTCTTC
TRBV30	TRBD2	TRBJ2-6	-	CAWTSGILRANVLTF	TGTGCCTGGACTAGCGGGATACTTAGGGCCAACGTCCTGACTTTC
TRBV28	TRBD1	TRBJ1-5	-	CASRGYRGNNQPQHF	TGTGCCAGCAGGGGGTACAGGGGCAACAATCAGCCCCAGCATTTT
TRBV5-5	-	TRBJ1-1	-	CASSLGGGSTEAFF	TGTGCCAGCAGCTTGGGAGGGGGTAGCACTGAAGCTTTCTTT
TRBV21-1	-	TRBJ2-3	-	CASSETGTDTQYF	TGTGCCAGCAGCGAAACAGGCACAGATACGCAGTATTTT
TRBV27	TRBD1	TRBJ2-7	-	CASRAWDSQTYEQYF	TGTGCCAGCAGGGCTTGGGACAGCCAAACCTACGAGCAGTACTTC
TRBV19	-	TRBJ1-1	-	CASSISLYTGTNTEAFF	TGTGCCAGTAGCATATCCCTATACACAGGGACGAACACTGAAGCTTTCTTT
TRBV15	TRBD2	TRBJ2-7	once	CATSTVRLSRGLSYEQYF	TGTGCCACCAGCACAGTACGCCTTTCCCGGGGACTATCCTACGAGCAGTACTTC
TRBV18	-	TRBJ1-3	-	CASSSLPDARSGNTIYF	TGTGCCAGCTCATCACTACCCGATGCTAGATCTGGAAACACCATATATTTT
TRBV29-1	-	TRBJ2-1	-	CSVELPGTYNEQFF	TGCAGCGTTGAACTACCGGGAACCTACAATGAGCAGTTCTTC
TRBV19	-	TRBJ2-1	-	CASSTKVNERFF	TGTGCCAGTAGTACGAAGGTCAATGAGCGGTTCTTC
TRBV18	-	TRBJ2-5	-	CASSPPTGTLETQYF	TGTGCCAGCTCACCACCGACGGGGACTTTAGAGACCCAGTACTTC
TRBV7-8	TRBD2	TRBJ2-3	-	CASRPSGARDTQYF	TGTGCCAGCAGACCTAGCGGGGCGAGAGATACGCAGTATTTT
TRBV9	TRBD2	TRBJ2-7	-	CASSPQGTSGSYEQYF	TGTGCCAGCAGCCCACAAGGTACTAGCGGCTCCTACGAGCAGTACTTC
TRBV6-5	-	TRBJ1-2	few	CASGGVLFANYGYTF	TGTGCCAGCGGCGGGGTCCTTTTCGCAAACTATGGCTACACCTTC
TRBV4-1	-	TRBJ1-5	-	CASSQDGAGIQPQHF	TGCGCCAGCAGCCAAGATGGGGCAGGGATTCAGCCCCAGCATTTT
TRBV27	-	TRBJ1-1	-	CASRRDGYTEAFF	TGTGCCAGCAGGCGGGACGGCTACACTGAAGCTTTCTTT